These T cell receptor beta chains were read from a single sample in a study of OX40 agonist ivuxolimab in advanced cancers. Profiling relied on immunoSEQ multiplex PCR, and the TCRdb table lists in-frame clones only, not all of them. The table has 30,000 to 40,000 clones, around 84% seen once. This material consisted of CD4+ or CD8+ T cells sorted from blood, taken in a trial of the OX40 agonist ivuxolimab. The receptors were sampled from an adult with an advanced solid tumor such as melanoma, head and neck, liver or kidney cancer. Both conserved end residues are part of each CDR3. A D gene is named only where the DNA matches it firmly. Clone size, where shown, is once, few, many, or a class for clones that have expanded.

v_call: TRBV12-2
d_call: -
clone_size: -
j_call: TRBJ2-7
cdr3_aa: CASRSPRGGSYEQYF
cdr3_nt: TGTGCAAGTCGCTCCCCCCGGGGGGGCTCCTACGAGCAGTACTTC

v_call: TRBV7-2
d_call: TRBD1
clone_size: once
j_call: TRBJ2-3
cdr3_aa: CASSLRRQGADTQYF
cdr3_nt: TGTGCCAGCAGCTTACGTCGACAGGGGGCAGATACGCAGTATTTT

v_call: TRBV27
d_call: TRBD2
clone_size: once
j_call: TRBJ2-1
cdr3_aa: CASSPPLQVAGNEQFF
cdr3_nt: TGTGCCAGCAGTCCTCCCCTCCAGGTAGCGGGAAATGAGCAGTTCTTC

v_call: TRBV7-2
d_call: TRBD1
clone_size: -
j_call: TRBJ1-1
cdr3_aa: CASSSRDSSEAFF
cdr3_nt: TGTGCCAGCAGTTCCCGGGACAGCTCTGAAGCTTTCTTT

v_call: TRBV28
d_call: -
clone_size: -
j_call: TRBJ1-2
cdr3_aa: CASSSQGGGYTF
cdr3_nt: TGTGCCAGCAGCTCACAGGGAGGTGGCTACACCTTC

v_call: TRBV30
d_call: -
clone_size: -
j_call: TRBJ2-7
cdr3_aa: CAWRGAYEQYF
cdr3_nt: TGTGCCTGGAGGGGGGCCTACGAGCAGTACTTC

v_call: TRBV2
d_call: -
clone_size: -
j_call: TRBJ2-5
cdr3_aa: CASSFEVGRGTQYF
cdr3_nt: TGTGCCAGCAGTTTTGAAGTGGGGCGCGGGACCCAGTACTTC

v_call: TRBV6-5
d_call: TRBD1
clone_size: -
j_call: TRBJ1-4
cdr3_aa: CASSYTTGGRELFF
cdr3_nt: TGTGCCAGCAGTTACACGACAGGGGGTCGCGAACTGTTTTTT

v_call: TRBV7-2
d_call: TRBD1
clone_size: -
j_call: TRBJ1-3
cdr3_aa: CASSQGGFSGNTIYF
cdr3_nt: TGTGCCAGCAGCCAGGGGGGGTTCTCTGGAAACACCATATATTTT

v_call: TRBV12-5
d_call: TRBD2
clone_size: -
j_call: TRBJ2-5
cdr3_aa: CASGTGLAGKETQYF
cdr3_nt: TGTGCTAGTGGTACCGGACTAGCGGGAAAAGAGACCCAGTACTTC

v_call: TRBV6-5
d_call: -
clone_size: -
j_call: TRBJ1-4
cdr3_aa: CASRSPGPEKLFF
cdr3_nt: TGTGCCAGCAGATCGCCGGGCCCTGAAAAACTGTTTTTT

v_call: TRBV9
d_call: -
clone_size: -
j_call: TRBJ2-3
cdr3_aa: CASSVGVVGTDTQYF
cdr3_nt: TGTGCCAGCAGCGTAGGGGTTGTTGGTACAGATACGCAGTATTTT

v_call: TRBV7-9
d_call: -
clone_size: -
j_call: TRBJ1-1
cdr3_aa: CASSRDGGNTEAFF
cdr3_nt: TGTGCCAGCAGCCGAGATGGGGGGAACACTGAAGCTTTCTTT

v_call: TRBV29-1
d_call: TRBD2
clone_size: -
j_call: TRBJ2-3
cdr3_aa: CSAGTSGRRTDTQYF
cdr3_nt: TGCAGCGCCGGGACTAGCGGGAGACGCACAGATACGCAGTATTTT

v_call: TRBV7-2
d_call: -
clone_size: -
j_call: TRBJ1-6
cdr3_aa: CASRFGSWGTDSPLHF
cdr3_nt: TGTGCCAGCAGATTTGGCTCTTGGGGCACGGATTCACCCCTCCACTTT

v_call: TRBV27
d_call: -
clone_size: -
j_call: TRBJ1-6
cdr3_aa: CASSQRSSYNSPLHF
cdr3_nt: TGTGCCAGCAGTCAGAGAAGCTCCTATAATTCACCCCTCCACTTT

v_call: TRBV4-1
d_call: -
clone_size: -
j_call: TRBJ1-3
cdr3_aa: CASSQDGGGGSGNTIYF
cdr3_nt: TGCGCCAGCAGCCAAGATGGGGGCGGGGGATCCGGAAACACCATATATTTT

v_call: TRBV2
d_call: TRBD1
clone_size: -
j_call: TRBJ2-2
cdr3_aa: CASTRKDRGAGELFF
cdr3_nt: TGTGCCAGCACGAGGAAGGACAGGGGGGCCGGGGAGCTGTTTTTT

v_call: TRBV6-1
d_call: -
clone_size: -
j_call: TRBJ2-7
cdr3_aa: CASKPTTGPYEQYF
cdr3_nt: TGTGCCAGCAAGCCGACGACAGGCCCCTACGAGCAGTACTTC